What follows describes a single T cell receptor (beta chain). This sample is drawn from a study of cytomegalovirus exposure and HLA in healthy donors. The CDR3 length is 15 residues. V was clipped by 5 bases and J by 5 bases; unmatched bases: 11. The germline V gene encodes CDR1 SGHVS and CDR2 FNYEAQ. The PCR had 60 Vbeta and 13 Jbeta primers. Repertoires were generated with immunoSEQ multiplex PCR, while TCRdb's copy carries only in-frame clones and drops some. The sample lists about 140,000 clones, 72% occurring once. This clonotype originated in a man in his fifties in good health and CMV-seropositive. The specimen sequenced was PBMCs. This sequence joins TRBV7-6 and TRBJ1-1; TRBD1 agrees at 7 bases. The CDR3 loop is CASSPRTGWRTEAFF. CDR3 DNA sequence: TGTGCCAGCAGCCCTCGGACAGGCTGGCGGACTGAAGCTTTCTTT.